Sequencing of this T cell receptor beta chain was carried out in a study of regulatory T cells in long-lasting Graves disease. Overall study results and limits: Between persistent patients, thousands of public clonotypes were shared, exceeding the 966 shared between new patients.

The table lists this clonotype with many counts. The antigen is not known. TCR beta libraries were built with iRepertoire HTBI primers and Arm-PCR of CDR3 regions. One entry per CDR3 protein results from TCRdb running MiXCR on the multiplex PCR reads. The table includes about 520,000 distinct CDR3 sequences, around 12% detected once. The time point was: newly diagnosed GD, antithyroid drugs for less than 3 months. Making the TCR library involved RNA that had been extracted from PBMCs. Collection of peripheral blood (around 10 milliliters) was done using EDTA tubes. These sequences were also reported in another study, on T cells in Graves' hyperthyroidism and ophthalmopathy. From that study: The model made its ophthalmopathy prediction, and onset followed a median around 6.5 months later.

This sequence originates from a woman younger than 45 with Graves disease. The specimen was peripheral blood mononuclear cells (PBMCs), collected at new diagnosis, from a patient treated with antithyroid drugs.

CDR3 amino acids: CASSEAPTGDGTDTQYF. The CDR3 region has the DNA TGTGCCAGCAGTGAAGCCCCCACAGGGGATGGCACAGATACGCAGTATTTT. The rearrangement uses TRBV6-1 and TRBJ2-3; 7 bases are a match to TRBD1. CDR1 MNHNS and CDR2 SASEGT come from the germline V gene. This CDR3 contains 17 residues. V lost 0 bases to trimming and J lost 1 base; unmatched junction nucleotides: 7.